Described below is a single T cell receptor beta chain sequence and its context. The specificity of this receptor is unknown. No base quality information exists; no much larger clone differs at one position. The library was made by the immunoSEQ multiplex PCR assay. For the multiplex PCR, a mixture combining 60 forward primers for TCR Vbeta segments and 13 reverse primers for TCR Jbeta segments was used. The CDR3 region of rearranged TCR beta genes was amplified from genomic DNA by a multiplex PCR assay. Amplified TCR beta libraries were sequenced as 87-base-pair reads on the Illumina HiSeq System. In the original analysis: A later analysis counted about 80 million unique TCR beta chains across the 700 or so repertoires, and roughly 10 million of these chains were shared by at least two donors. To remove PCR and sequencing errors, raw reads were error-corrected and collapsed into unique sequences using a nearest-neighbor algorithm that merged closely related sequences. To assign V, D and J gene segments, CDR3 sequences were aligned to IMGT reference sequences. Each retained sequence needed at least a six-nucleotide match to both a V gene segment and a J gene segment. A rearrangement counted as productive if the CDR3 had no stop codons and remained in frame with V and J, and every other rearrangement counted as non-productive. Following IMGT convention, CDR3 was defined as the stretch from the second conserved V-encoded cysteine up to the conserved J-encoded phenylalanine. In an earlier analysis of around 570 of the donors, sequences lacking an unambiguous match to a single V gene segment were excluded. An earlier analysis of around 600 of the donors classified V segments as functional when productive rearrangements were above 56.7% and as segregating when the standard deviation between donors was above 5%. A statistical classification framework was built for diagnosing cytomegalovirus status from the catalog of TCR beta chain sequences. A later analysis assigned V and J genes by comparing TCR nucleotide sequences with IMGT/GENE-DB human TR gene sequences. A later analysis assigned CDR3 sequences and most-parsimonious VDJ recombination scenarios with the TCRdist pipeline. In a later analysis, every TCR beta chain was defined by the combination of its CDR3 amino acid sequence and its V-gene family, and reads without a unique V-gene family were dropped. To address suspected cross-contamination and a sequencing artifact, a later analysis removed around 590 highly shared, low-generation-probability nucleotide sequences. In a later analysis, a clonal expansion index was calculated for each public chain from normalized within-repertoire ranks of inferred template counts. In a later analysis, generation probabilities were computed using a VDJ recombination model fitted to out-of-frame rearrangements, and the results were checked against IGoR. In a later analysis, hypergeometric tests were used to score TCR-TCR, TCR-HLA and TCR-CMV co-occurrence, with a repertoire-size bias correction applied to TCR pairs. To estimate false discovery rates, a later analysis permuted the HLA or CMV assignments 20 times. In a later analysis, co-occurring TCRs were grouped using DBSCAN, with TCRdist sequence similarity added in when clustering inside HLA-allele-positive subsets. Repertoires with fewer than 30,000 or more than 120,000 public chains, plus five repertoires with anomalous nucleotide sharing, were excluded from co-occurrence clustering. TCRdb re-hosts the immuneACCESS table, in-frame sequences only. Its copies lack some clones; in the studies checked, an unresolved V gene accounts for under half of them, and the cause for the rest is not known. V and J calls and clone size are those listed in that table; D and trimming were worked out from the DNA. The sample table holds roughly 150,000 clones, of which around 74% were seen once. Of the sample, over 1.2% falls within the top ten clones.

This sample stems from a study of cytomegalovirus exposure and HLA in healthy donors (dated by TCRdb to 2017 to 2019). Study-level background: According to an earlier analysis of a few hundred of the donors, about 170 million T cells yielded 90 million to 130 million unique TCR beta sequences and more than 250 Gb of sequence data. In an earlier analysis of 587 of the donors, high-throughput TCR beta sequencing was used to judge whether each TCR beta V gene segment behaved as functional or pseudogenic. Donor age, sex, ethnicity and CMV serostatus were collected together with the repertoire data. The T cell repertoires of 700 or so subjects were profiled by immunosequencing and related to cytomegalovirus serostatus. The aim of the study was to test whether cataloging public T cell receptors could identify signatures of past pathogen exposure. Both class I and class II loci were covered by HLA typing, at four-digit resolution. Typing coverage differed by locus: A, B, C, DRB1 and DQB1 were typed in roughly 620-630 donors, DQA1 in 522, DPA1 in nearly 610, and DPB1 in around 490. High-throughput TCR immunosequencing, statistical association of individual TCRs with disease status, and machine learning were combined to predict cytomegalovirus infection status. To study patterns of TCR occurrence, a later analysis re-analyzed previously published TCR beta repertoires from 650 to 750 donors and added high-resolution HLA genotyping. In a later genetic analysis, genome-wide SNP genotypes for about 65% of the roughly 670 donors were used, and that subset was treated as a discovery cohort. All discovery cohort repertoires had been generated on a single sequencing platform. The genetic ancestry cluster associated with self-reported Caucasian donors included over 65% of the roughly 390 genotyped donors. Rather than drawing on any new phenotypic data, the later analysis identified candidate immune exposures from TCR beta sequences and the way those sequences occurred across donors. On average, around 200,000 unique TCR beta nucleotide sequences were sequenced per donor among 398 genotyped donors of the cohort, with 15% to 20% of those sequences being non-productive. Because of strong linkage in the cohort, 5 or 6 DR-DQ haplotypes were treated as single units for association and clustering. Around 300 gigabases of sequencing data and tens of millions of unique TCR sequences were included in an early release covering under 650 HLA-typed donors. A separate validation cohort of 90 to 150 different subjects was used in addition to the roughly 720-subject first cohort.

General study outcomes and caveats: The earlier analysis of about 600 of the donors excluded roughly 16 rarely observed V segments, including chromosome 9 orphons, because counts were too low. The authors suggested that the approach could potentially be generalized to other disease states and immunological phenotypes. While some public TCRs were present in many individuals, most TCR sequences turned up only very rarely across donors. In the study, 150 to 200 TCR beta chains were listed as associated with cytomegalovirus. In a later genetic analysis, a missense DCLRE1C variant was associated with V-gene and J-gene trimming of TCR beta chains, and the association was replicated in an independent cohort. CMV serostatus was the only immune exposure information available for the cohort. Some IMGT-functional V segments, including TRBV6-2 and TRBV6-3, could not be distinguished by the 87-base-pair reads and were therefore excluded. A few of the identified cytomegalovirus-associated TCR beta chains were confirmed in vitro to be specific for cytomegalovirus antigens. A further reported finding was that TCR beta sequences accurately predicted the HLA-A and HLA-B alleles for most subjects in the first cohort. Because some donors lacked HLA typing at each locus, the association tests relied only on the typed subset. Roughly uniform sequencing depth across donors was assumed in presence/absence analyses, although this assumption may not hold. A later analysis associated 17,000 or so TCR beta sequences with specific HLA alleles at a false discovery rate of 0.05. In a later analysis, TCR association rates were found to vary across HLA loci, with the most associated TCRs seen for DRB1 alleles and the fewest for HLA-C alleles. Compared with the roughly 700-donor mean, donors in an Asian-associated ancestry cluster had fewer N-insertions in productive TCRs, according to a later genetic analysis. In both the original and validation cohorts, the classifier was reported to diagnose cytomegalovirus status with high specificity and sensitivity. Broadly in line with IMGT annotations, most TCR beta V segments showed up in productive rearrangements about 87% or about 30% of the time in an earlier analysis of several hundred of the donors. Only TCR beta chains were sequenced in this cohort, and the absence of alpha or paired-chain data limited detectable features. A cluster of highly shared sequence variants was judged likely to be a technical artifact of the sequencing pipeline. Several of the top co-occurrence clusters appeared to be linked to parvovirus B19, influenza, CMV and Epstein-Barr virus, according to a later analysis. Correlated functional status among segregating V segments might be attributable to linkage disequilibrium, but an unknown experimental factor could not be ruled out. Compared with equally common non-associated chains, HLA-associated TCR beta chains in a later analysis were more clonally expanded and had lower generation probabilities. A later analysis found that most CMV-associated TCR beta chains appeared HLA-restricted, with HLA associations seemingly driven largely by CMV exposure. Assigning TCR associations to individual alleles was difficult when HLA alleles, especially DR and DQ, strongly co-occurred.

V loses 0 bases, J loses 3 bases, and the germline ends lie 5 bases apart. CDR1 and CDR2, looked up from the germline V gene, are SGDLS and YYNGEE. Spanning cysteine to phenylalanine, the CDR3 consists of 13 amino acids. Just the 39-base CDR3 DNA is kept, in frame starting at base 1. The cohort consisted of 600 or so healthy bone marrow donors. At the time of sampling, every cohort member was nominally healthy, though immune exposures that went unrecorded were likely present. The donor was CMV seronegative and was included in the group of several hundred seronegative cohort members. A peripheral blood sample was collected from each donor, and TCR beta sequencing was performed on peripheral blood mononuclear cells. The Qiagen DNeasy Blood Extraction Kit was used to extract genomic DNA from the blood cell samples.

Material for sequencing was PBMCs. The receptor's source is a man between 18 and 35 years old in good health and CMV-seronegative. The rearranged segments are TRBV9 and TRBJ2-3; the D gene is not confidently resolved. The sequenced DNA is TGTGCCAGCAGCGTAGACTTGACAGATACGCAGTATTTT. This yields the protein CASSVDLTDTQYF.